The source of this T cell receptor (beta chain) is a study of OX40 agonist ivuxolimab in advanced cancers. Study-level background: The drug used for patients, ivuxolimab, was an agonistic anti-OX40 (CD134) antibody. General study points: Relative to CD4+, CD8+ T cells held more expanded clones on average.

As to this clone: The antigen remains undetermined.

Patients were ineligible given autoimmune disease history or systemic immunosuppression. Assay used: immunoSEQ multiplex PCR; TCRdb lists only in-frame clones, some missing. Of nearly 65,000 clones detected, approximately 91% appear once; the ten largest clones hold 3.5% to 5%. Germline V gene sequence: CDR1 MNHEY, CDR2 SMNVEV (reference sequence). The CDR3 has 14 residues. The trim removed 6 bases at V and 5 bases at J, leaving 8 bases unmatched. The sample consisted of CD4+ or CD8+ T cells sorted from blood, taken in a trial of the OX40 agonist ivuxolimab. The receptor was derived from an adult with an advanced solid tumor such as melanoma, head and neck, liver or kidney cancer. The genes are TRBV27 and TRBJ2-7; TRBD1 matches at 9 bases. The CDR3, as DNA: TGTGCCAGCAGCCTTGGGGACAGGGACCACGAGCAGTACTTC. It translates to CASSLGDRDHEQYF.